In this sample, the clone carrying this T cell receptor beta chain turned up many times. At one end the junction does not follow the germline gene, possibly because of a read error. The sample belongs to a study of T cells in Graves' hyperthyroidism and ophthalmopathy. From RNA transcripts, TCR beta CDR3 regions were amplified. First-round RT-PCR with HTBI primers amplified the TCR CDR3 region. TCRdb passed the multiplex PCR reads through MiXCR, listing each CDR3 protein once. This table has 200,000 or so distinct CDR3 sequences, roughly 17% appearing once. It was considered stable Graves' hyperthyroidism when ophthalmopathy did not progress within 18 months. The CDR3 length is 12 residues. In germline, CDR1 is DFQATT, CDR2 SNEGSKA (reference sequence).

The genes are TRBV20-1 and TRBJ2-5, with D possibly TRBD1 on 6 matching bases. What was sequenced was blood. This clonotype originated in a woman between 45 and 65 years old with Graves' hyperthyroidism. CDR3 residues: CSARDRQETQYF. The CDR3, as DNA: TGCAGTGCGAGAGACAGGCAAGAGACCCAGTACTTC.